The 4 T cell receptor beta chains presented below share a single source sample, sequenced in a study of regulatory dendritic cells for organ transplantation. These receptors' antigens are unknown. Sorted subsets were CFSE-labeled and cultured roughly five days with allogeneic dendritic cells. Only in-frame clones appear in the TCRdb table, and some are missing; sequencing was by immunoSEQ multiplex PCR. The sample consists of 20,000 to 25,000 clones, around 86% of them appearing once. Sequenced material: naive CD4+ T cells from blood cultured with dendritic cells. Indicated subset: CD45RA+ naive T cells. Source of these receptors: a human donor in good health.

This clone was seen just once. The chain carries TRBV18 and TRBJ1-4; no clear D gene. There are 12 residues in the CDR3. V gave up 2 bases and J gave up 7 bases, with 5 bases separating them. Germline V gene data show CDR1 as KGHSH and CDR2 as LQKENI. The CDR3 DNA reads TGTGCCAGCTCACCAAGCGGTGAAAAACTGTTTTTT. It encodes CASSPSGEKLFF.

The rearrangement uses TRBV27 and TRBJ2-5, with no clear D. Trimming pared 3 bases from V and 5 bases from J, leaving 10 bases between. The CDR3 covers 13 residues. Germline V gene data show CDR1 as MNHEY and CDR2 as SMNVEV (reference sequence). CDR3 protein: CASSFTFLETQYF. Here the CDR3 DNA reads TGTGCCAGCAGTTTCACCTTCTTGGAGACCCAGTACTTC.

In this sample, this clone turned up a few times. Here the CDR3 reads CASKGSNYGYTF. The CDR3 DNA reads TGTGCCAGCAAGGGCAGTAACTATGGCTACACCTTC. This rearrangement joins TRBV2 to TRBJ1-2; D call uncertain. V shed 7 bases and J shed 1 base, with 7 bases lying between them. Germline CDR1 and CDR2: SNHLY and FYNNEI. This CDR3 spans 12 amino acids.

The chain has TRBV25-1 and TRBJ2-1; 11 bases line up with TRBD2. CDR1 MGHDK and CDR2 SYGVNS come from the germline V gene. After removal of 3 bases from V and 9 bases from J, the junction contained 7 bases not matched to a gene. The CDR3 is 15 amino acids. CDR3 amino acids: CASSDELAGAGEQFF. CDR3 in DNA: TGTGCCAGCAGTGACGAACTAGCGGGAGCCGGTGAGCAGTTCTTC.